The source of this T cell receptor (beta chain) is a study of CD8 T cells in Susac syndrome. RNA totalling about 0.45 to 1 ug underwent reverse transcription with random hexamers. MiXCR was run by TCRdb on the immunoSEQ multiplex PCR reads, yielding one entry per CDR3 protein. The data contain under 200,000 distinct CDR3 sequences, around 94% of them singletons. V dropped 2 bases and J dropped 9; count of bases not matched to a gene: 4. CDR3 size: 13 residues. This receptor was identified in a human donor in good health. This chain connects TRBV12-3 or TRBV12-4 to TRBJ2-1; 7 nucleotides align to TRBD1. Sequenced material: CD4+ T cells from PBMCs. CDR3 coding DNA: TGTGCCAGCAGTTTACGAGGGGGCGGTGAGCAGTTCTTC. This encodes CASSLRGGGEQFF.